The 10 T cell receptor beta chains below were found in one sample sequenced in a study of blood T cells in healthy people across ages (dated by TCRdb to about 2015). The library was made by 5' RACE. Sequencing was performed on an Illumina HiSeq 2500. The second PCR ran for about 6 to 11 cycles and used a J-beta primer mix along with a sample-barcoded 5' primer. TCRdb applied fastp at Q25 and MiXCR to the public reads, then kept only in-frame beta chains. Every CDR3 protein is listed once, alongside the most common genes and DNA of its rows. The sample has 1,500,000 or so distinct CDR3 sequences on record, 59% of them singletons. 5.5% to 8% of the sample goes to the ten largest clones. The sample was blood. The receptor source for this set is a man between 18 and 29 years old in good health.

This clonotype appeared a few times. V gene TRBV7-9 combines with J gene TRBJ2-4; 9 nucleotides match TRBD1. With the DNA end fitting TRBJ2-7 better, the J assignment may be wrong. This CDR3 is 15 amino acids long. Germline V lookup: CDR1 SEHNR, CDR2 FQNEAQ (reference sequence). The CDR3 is CASSPGTGSLYEQYF. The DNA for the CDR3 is TGTGCCAGCAGCCCCGGGACAGGGAGTCTCTACGAGCAGTACTTC.

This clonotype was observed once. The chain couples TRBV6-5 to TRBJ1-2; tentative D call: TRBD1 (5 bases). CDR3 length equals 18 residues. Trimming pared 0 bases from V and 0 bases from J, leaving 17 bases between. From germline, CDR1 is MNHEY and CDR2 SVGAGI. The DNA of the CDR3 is TGTGCCAGCAGTTACTCGATAATCCTCGGGGGAGCTAACTATGGCTACACCTTC. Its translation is CASSYSIILGGANYGYTF.

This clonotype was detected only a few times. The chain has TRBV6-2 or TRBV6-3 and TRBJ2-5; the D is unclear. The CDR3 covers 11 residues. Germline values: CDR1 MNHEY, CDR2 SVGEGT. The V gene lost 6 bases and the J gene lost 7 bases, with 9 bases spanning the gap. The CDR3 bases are TGTGCCAGCAGGATGTACCTGACCCAGTACTTC. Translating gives CASRMYLTQYF.

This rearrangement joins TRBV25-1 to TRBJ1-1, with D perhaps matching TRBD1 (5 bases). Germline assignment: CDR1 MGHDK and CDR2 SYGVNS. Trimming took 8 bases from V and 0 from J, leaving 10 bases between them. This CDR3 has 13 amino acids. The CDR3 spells CASGWGVNTEAFF. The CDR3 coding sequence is TGTGCCAGCGGATGGGGCGTGAACACTGAAGCTTTCTTT.

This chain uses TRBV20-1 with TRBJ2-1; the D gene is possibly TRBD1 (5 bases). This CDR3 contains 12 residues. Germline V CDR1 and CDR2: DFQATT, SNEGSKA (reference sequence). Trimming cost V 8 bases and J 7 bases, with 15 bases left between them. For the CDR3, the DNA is TGCAGTCAGACAGCCGCGGATAATGAGCAGTTCTTC. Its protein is CSQTAADNEQFF.

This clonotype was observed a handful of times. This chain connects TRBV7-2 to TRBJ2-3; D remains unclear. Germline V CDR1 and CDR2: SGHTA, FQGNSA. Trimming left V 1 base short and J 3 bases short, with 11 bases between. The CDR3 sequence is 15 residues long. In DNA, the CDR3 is TGTGCCAGCAGCTTAGGATATACTACTACAGATACGCAGTATTTT. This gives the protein CASSLGYTTTDTQYF.

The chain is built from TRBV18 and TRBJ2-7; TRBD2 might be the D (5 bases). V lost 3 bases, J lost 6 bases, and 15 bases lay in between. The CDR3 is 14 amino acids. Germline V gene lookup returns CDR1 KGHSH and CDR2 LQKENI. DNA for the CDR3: TGTGCCAGCTCACCGAAGGTCCCCGCGGGCGAGCAGTACTTC. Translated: CASSPKVPAGEQYF.

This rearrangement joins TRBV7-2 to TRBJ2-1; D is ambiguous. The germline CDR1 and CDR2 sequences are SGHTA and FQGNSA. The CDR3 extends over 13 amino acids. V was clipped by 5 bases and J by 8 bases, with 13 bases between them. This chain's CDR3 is CASSLPLLDEQFF. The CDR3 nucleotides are TGTGCCAGCAGCCTACCACTTCTTGATGAGCAGTTCTTC.

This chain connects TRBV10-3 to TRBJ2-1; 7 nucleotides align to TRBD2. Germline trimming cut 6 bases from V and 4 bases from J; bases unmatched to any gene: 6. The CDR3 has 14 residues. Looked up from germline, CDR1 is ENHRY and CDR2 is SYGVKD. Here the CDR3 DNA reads TGTGCCATCAGCGGACTAGAGTTATACAATGAGCAGTTCTTC. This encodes CAISGLELYNEQFF.

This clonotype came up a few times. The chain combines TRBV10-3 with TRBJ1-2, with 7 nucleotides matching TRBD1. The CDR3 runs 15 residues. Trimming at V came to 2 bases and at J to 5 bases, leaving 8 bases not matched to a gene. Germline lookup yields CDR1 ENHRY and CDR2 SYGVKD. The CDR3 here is CAISELRGTVYGYTF. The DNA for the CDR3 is TGTGCCATCAGTGAGCTTCGCGGGACAGTGTATGGCTACACCTTC.